This T cell receptor beta chain was sequenced in a study of control samples from healthy donors and cancer patients. Here immunoSEQ multiplex PCR was the method, and the copy in TCRdb shows in-frame clones only, minus some. The profile shows roughly 190,000 clones, 91% of them singletons. The V gene end was trimmed by 1 base and the J gene end by 3 bases; junction bases not matched to a gene: 0. CDR1 is MNHNS, CDR2 SASEGT, per germline. CDR3 length: 14 amino acids. This clone was counted only a few times. Other nucleotide sequences in the sample specify the same CDR3. The receptor was isolated from a woman younger than 45 in good health. The sample consisted of blood. This sequence joins TRBV6-1 and TRBJ2-7; TRBD1 agrees at 10 bases. The CDR3 DNA reads TGTGCCAGCAGTGAAGGGACAGGGGGCTACGAGCAGTACTTC. Translating gives CASSEGTGGYEQYF.